What follows are 27 T cell receptor beta chains derived from one specimen sequenced in a study of CD8 T cells in ankylosing spondylitis. General study points: Among TCR beta sequences, a motif of under 10 highly homologous variants appeared characteristic of ankylosing spondylitis blood.

Their target antigens are unknown. Each CDR3 protein is one row after TCRdb ran MiXCR on the 5' RACE reads. This table has about 800,000 distinct CDR3 sequences, 10% to 15% appearing once. Sequences were obtained from blood, either unsorted or a sorted T cell fraction (not recorded which). The receptor source for this set is a male donor with ankylosing spondylitis.

Many counts were recorded for this clonotype. V is TRBV7-3 and J is TRBJ2-2, with TRBD1 matching over 9 bases. J was trimmed by 1 base and V by 1 base; bases with no gene match: 7. The CDR3 runs to 18 residues. Looked up from germline, CDR1 is SGHTA and CDR2 is FQGTGA. The CDR3 reads CASSLNLRDRENTGELFF. For the CDR3, the DNA is TGTGCCAGCAGCTTAAACCTCCGGGACAGGGAGAACACCGGGGAGCTGTTTTTT.

This sequence joins TRBV10-3 and TRBJ2-3; no definite D call. With 7 bases removed from V and 1 base from J, the gap between germline ends came to 15 bases. The germline gives CDR1 ENHRY, CDR2 SYGVKD. The CDR3 covers 15 residues. The CDR3 spells CAIKSPRPGTDTQYF. In nucleotides, the CDR3 is TGTGCCATCAAGTCCCCCCGGCCTGGCACAGATACGCAGTATTTT.

This clonotype has more than one count but fewer than ten. The CDR3 bases are TGCGCCAGCAGCTTGGAACCTAGTAGGGTGGGTGAGCAGTTCTTC. Translated: CASSLEPSRVGEQFF. The rearrangement joins TRBV5-1 to TRBJ2-1, with D unclear. The CDR3 runs 15 residues. The germline CDR1 and CDR2 sequences are SGHRS and YFSETQ. V gave up 0 bases and J gave up 9 bases, with 16 bases separating them.

V usage is TRBV5-1 and J usage is TRBJ2-1, with 8 bases fitting TRBD2. J gave up 6 bases and V 0 bases, and 11 bases lay outside the gene matches. The V gene's germline CDR1 is SGHRS and CDR2 YFSETQ. The CDR3 contains 17 residues. CDR3: CASSLVSLASGFNEQFF. The CDR3 DNA follows: TGCGCCAGCAGCTTGGTATCGCTGGCTAGCGGGTTCAATGAGCAGTTCTTC.

This chain joins TRBV7-2 and TRBJ2-5; tentatively, D is TRBD1 (5 bases). Germline V CDR1 and CDR2: SGHTA, FQGNSA. The CDR3 contains 13 residues. Trimming left V 6 bases short and J 4 bases short, with 12 bases between. CDR3 protein: CASRLGPRETQYF. The CDR3, as DNA: TGTGCCAGCAGATTGGGGCCACGAGAGACCCAGTACTTC.

This chain links TRBV18 with TRBJ1-4; D is possibly TRBD1 (5 bases). This CDR3 comprises 16 residues. Germline V lookup: CDR1 KGHSH, CDR2 LQKENI. V lost 5 bases and J lost 0, with 13 bases in between. This CDR3 is CASSEGRSATNEKLFF. Written as DNA, the CDR3 is TGTGCCAGCTCAGAGGGACGGTCCGCAACTAATGAAAAACTGTTTTTT. The whole variable domain, remainder taken from reference TRBV18 and TRBJ1-4, is NAGVMQNPRHLVRRRGQEARLRCSPMKGHSHVYWYRQLPEEGLKFMVYLQKENIIDESGMPKERFSAEFPKEGPSILRIQQVVRGDSAAYFCASSEGRSATNEKLFFGSGTQLSVL.

This clonotype was counted at least ten times. CDR3 in amino acids: CSVLQGGSYEQYF. CDR3 in DNA: TGCAGCGTCCTACAGGGGGGCTCCTACGAGCAGTACTTC. The chain carries TRBV29-1 and TRBJ2-7; 8 bases are a match to TRBD1. With 6 bases clipped from V and 0 bases from J, the junction kept 4 bases outside the gene matches. In germline, CDR1 is SQVTM, CDR2 ANQGSEA. The CDR3 loop spans 13 amino acids.

The chain combines TRBV15 with TRBJ2-7; no firm D call. The CDR3 length is 13 residues. From germline, CDR1 is LNHNV and CDR2 YYDKDF (reference sequence). Trimming left V 3 bases short and J 3 bases short, with 9 bases between. As DNA, the CDR3 is TGTGCCACCAGCAGGGTGCCTGGCTACGAGCAGTACTTC. Translation gives CATSRVPGYEQYF.

There are a few counts of this clonotype. V and J are TRBV5-1 and TRBJ1-6; no definite D call. CDR3 length: 13 residues. The V end lost 2 bases, the J end lost 8 bases, and 8 bases lay between the germline ends. The germline V gene has CDR1 SGHRS and CDR2 YFSETQ. CDR3 sequence: CASSFGRDSPLHF. The CDR3 bases are TGCGCCAGCAGCTTTGGCCGGGATTCACCCCTCCACTTT.

This sequence joins TRBV4-3 and TRBJ1-4; no firm D call. The germline V gene encodes CDR1 LGHNA and CDR2 YSLEER. The CDR3 length is 20 residues. The ends were cut back, 0 bases at V and 0 bases at J, with 20 bases in the middle. Here the CDR3 DNA reads TGCGCCAGCAGCCAAGATAATCCCCCTCAATCGCATGCAACTAATGAAAAACTGTTTTTT. It is translated as CASSQDNPPQSHATNEKLFF.

The V and J genes are TRBV19 and TRBJ2-2, with D hard to call. V shed 8 bases and J shed 0 bases, with 10 bases lying between them. The CDR3 length is 14 residues. The V gene's germline CDR1 is LNHDA and CDR2 SQIVND (reference sequence). CDR3 bases: TGTGCCAGTGCTCAGACCCCGAACACCGGGGAGCTGTTTTTT. Translation: CASAQTPNTGELFF.

This clonotype was recorded at least ten times. V usage is TRBV5-1 and J usage is TRBJ2-7; D tentatively reads TRBD1 or TRBD2 (6 bases each). Germline loops: CDR1 SGHRS, CDR2 YFSETQ. This CDR3 spans 14 amino acids. Trimming pared 0 bases from V and 2 bases from J, leaving 9 bases between. The CDR3 region has the DNA TGCGCCAGCAGCTTGGTGGAGGGGGCCTACGAGCAGTACTTC. Residues: CASSLVEGAYEQYF.

This clonotype was detected a few times. This chain's CDR3 is CASSMDAYQPQHF. CDR3 in DNA: TGTGCCAGTAGTATGGACGCGTATCAGCCCCAGCATTTT. The chain recombines TRBV19 with TRBJ1-5; no firm D call. CDR1 is LNHDA and CDR2 is SQIVND in the germline V gene (reference sequence). CDR3 size: 13 residues. V lost 3 bases and J 5 bases, leaving 8 bases between the germline ends.

The chain is built from TRBV7-2 and TRBJ1-5; TRBD1 matches at 8 bases. Germline CDR1 and CDR2: SGHTA and FQGNSA. The CDR3 consists of 17 residues. V shed 5 bases and J 0 bases; nucleotides not matched to a gene: 9. DNA of the CDR3: TGTGCCAGCAGCCTCCGGGACAGGCCCTATAGCAATCAGCCCCAGCATTTT. It specifies CASSLRDRPYSNQPQHF. Supplemented by reference TRBV7-2 and TRBJ1-5, the full variable domain reads GAGVSQSPSNKVTEKGKDVELRCDPISGHTALYWYRQSLGQGLEFLIYFQGNSAPDKSGLPSDRFSAERTGGSVSTLTIQRTQQEDSAVYLCASSLRDRPYSNQPQHFGDGTRLSIL.

The chain combines TRBV5-1 with TRBJ2-7; TRBD2 might be the D (6 bases). The CDR3 loop spans 14 amino acids. CDR1 is SGHRS and CDR2 is YFSETQ in the germline V gene. V lost 4 bases to trimming and J lost 2 bases, with 13 bases between them. Here the CDR3 reads CASSQTSYAYEQYF. CDR3 in DNA: TGCGCCAGCAGCCAGACTAGTTATGCCTACGAGCAGTACTTC.

This clonotype was counted ten times or more. The genes are TRBV9 and TRBJ2-5, with D possibly being TRBD1 or TRBD2 (5 bases each). Germline-derived CDR1 and CDR2 are SGDLS and YYNGEE. The V end was cut by 0 bases, the J end by 1 base, with 7 bases between. The CDR3 runs 14 residues. CDR3 DNA: TGTGCCAGCAGCGTAGTTGGGGGCCAAGAGACCCAGTACTTC. Protein: CASSVVGGQETQYF.

This clonotype was observed once. The chain uses TRBV20-1 and TRBJ2-5, with 8 positions matching TRBD2. The V gene's germline CDR1 is DFQATT and CDR2 SNEGSKA (reference sequence). The CDR3 covers 13 residues. V trimming: 6 bases; J trimming: 5 bases; junction bases outside the gene matches: 8. The CDR3 nucleotides read TGCAGTGCAGAGACTAGCGTGAGGGAGACCCAGTACTTC. This gives the protein CSAETSVRETQYF.

This clonotype showed up many times. The chain couples TRBV28 to TRBJ1-3, with 7 bases that match TRBD1. After removal of 2 bases from V and 4 bases from J, the junction contained 5 bases not matched to a gene. Germline CDR1 is MDHEN and CDR2 is SYDVKM. The CDR3 sequence is 15 residues long. DNA of the CDR3: TGTGCCAGCAGTTTACCCGGGACAGCCGGAAACACCATATATTTT. Residues: CASSLPGTAGNTIYF.

The rearrangement links TRBV7-2 to TRBJ2-7; D is uncertain. This CDR3 spans 10 amino acids. V lost 6 bases, J lost 6 bases, and 6 bases lay in between. The germline gives CDR1 SGHTA, CDR2 FQGNSA. The CDR3 nucleotides are TGTGCCAGCAGGACACCCGAGCAGTACTTC. Its translation is CASRTPEQYF. The full variable domain, rest sourced from reference TRBV7-2 and TRBJ2-7, is GAGVSQSPSNKVTEKGKDVELRCDPISGHTALYWYRQSLGQGLEFLIYFQGNSAPDKSGLPSDRFSAERTGGSVSTLTIQRTQQEDSAVYLCASRTPEQYFGPGTRLTVT.

The genes are TRBV27 and TRBJ2-1, with 10 bases aligning to TRBD2. Germline loops: CDR1 MNHEY, CDR2 SMNVEV (reference sequence). The J segment lost 0 bases and the V segment lost 6 bases, leaving 5 bases of the junction unmatched. This CDR3 is built from 16 residues. The CDR3 is CASRGLALSSYNEQFF. The CDR3 DNA is TGTGCCAGCAGGGGACTAGCGCTAAGCTCCTACAATGAGCAGTTCTTC.

This clonotype was detected many times. The chain uses TRBV20-1 and TRBJ2-7, with a weak D call TRBD2 (5 bases). The CDR3 totals 14 residues. Trimming removed 5 bases at V and 3 bases at J, with 17 bases between. Germline values: CDR1 DFQATT, CDR2 SNEGSKA (reference sequence). CDR3 sequence: CSAYLKGSRYEQYF. In DNA form, the CDR3 reads TGCAGTGCTTACCTCAAAGGGAGCCGCTACGAGCAGTACTTC.

This clonotype turned up a few times. The chain is built from TRBV24-1 and TRBJ2-1; 12 bases match TRBD2. Germline assignment: CDR1 KGHDR and CDR2 SFDVKD. V was pared by 4 bases and J by 3 bases, with 3 bases of the junction left unmatched. The CDR3 is 16 residues long. CDR3 bases: TGTGCCACCAGTGACCCGACTAGCGGGAGCTACAATGAGCAGTTCTTC. Translating it yields CATSDPTSGSYNEQFF.

This clonotype was observed many times. The chain employs TRBV12-3 or TRBV12-4 and TRBJ1-3; D not resolved. The V and J ends lost 3 bases and 5 bases respectively, with 8 bases between them. The CDR3 has 13 amino acids. The CDR3 DNA sequence: TGTGCCAGCAGTTTCTGGCAGCGAAACACCATATATTTT. Protein: CASSFWQRNTIYF.

V usage is TRBV20-1 and J usage is TRBJ1-2; a possible D gene is TRBD1 (5 bases). Germline values: CDR1 DFQATT, CDR2 SNEGSKA (reference sequence). The CDR3 loop spans 14 amino acids. V gave up 7 bases and J gave up 0 bases, with 15 bases separating them. In nucleotides, the CDR3 is TGCAGTGGCACGGGACCCGGAGCTAACTATGGCTACACCTTC. It translates to CSGTGPGANYGYTF.

This clonotype was found a few times. The rearrangement joins TRBV15 to TRBJ2-7; D uncertain. This CDR3 region has 13 residues. V was cut by 3 bases and J by 3 bases, with 9 bases left in between. Per the germline V gene, CDR1 is LNHNV and CDR2 is YYDKDF (reference sequence). CDR3 nucleotide sequence: TGTGCCACCAGCAGTACTACAAACTACGAGCAGTACTTC. Protein sequence: CATSSTTNYEQYF.

At least ten counts were recorded for this clonotype. The chain has TRBV7-2 and TRBJ1-2; 8 bases fit TRBD1. The CDR3 contains 15 residues. The germline V gene encodes CDR1 SGHTA and CDR2 FQGNSA. The ends lost 0 bases at V and 2 bases at J; junction bases unmatched: 2. CDR3 in amino acids: CASSLATGVNYGYTF. The CDR3 region has the DNA TGTGCCAGCAGCTTAGCGACAGGGGTGAACTATGGCTACACCTTC.

This clonotype was counted between two and nine times. The chain combines TRBV20-1 with TRBJ2-1, with D uncertain. CDR1 is DFQATT and CDR2 is SNEGSKA in the germline V gene (reference sequence). Trimming shortened V by 3 bases and J by 8 bases, and 14 bases separated the two germline ends. CDR3 length equals 13 residues. CDR3 DNA: TGCAGTGCTAGTGGATTTGAGGTCCATGAGCAGTTCTTC. Residues: CSASGFEVHEQFF.